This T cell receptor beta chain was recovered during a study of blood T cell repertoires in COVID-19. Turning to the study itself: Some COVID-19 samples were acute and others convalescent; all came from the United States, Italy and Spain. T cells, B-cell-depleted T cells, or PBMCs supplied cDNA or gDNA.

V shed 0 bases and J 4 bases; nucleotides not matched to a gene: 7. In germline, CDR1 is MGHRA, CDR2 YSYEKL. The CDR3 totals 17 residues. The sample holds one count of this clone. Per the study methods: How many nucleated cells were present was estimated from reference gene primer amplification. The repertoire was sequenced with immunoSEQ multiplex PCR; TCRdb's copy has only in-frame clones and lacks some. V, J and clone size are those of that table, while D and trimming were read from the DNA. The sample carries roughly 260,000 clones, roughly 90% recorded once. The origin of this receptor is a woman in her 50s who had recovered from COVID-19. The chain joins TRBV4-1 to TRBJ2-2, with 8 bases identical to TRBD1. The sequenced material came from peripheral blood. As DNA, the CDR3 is TGCGCCAGCAGCCAAGATTGGCAGGGGGCGAGCACCGGGGAGCTGTTTTTT. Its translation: CASSQDWQGASTGELFF.